This TCR beta chain was recovered during a study of blood T cell repertoires in COVID-19. V was pared by 1 base and J by 8 bases, with 11 bases between. Germline CDR1 is PRHDT and CDR2 is FYEKMQ (reference sequence). The CDR3 has 14 amino acids. TCRdb's table, derived via immunoSEQ multiplex PCR, lists solely in-frame clones and lacks some. Of a few hundred thousand clones in the sample, 87% were seen once. The sequence was obtained from a woman in her 50s with acute or convalescent COVID-19. The sequenced sample consisted of peripheral blood. This chain uses TRBV13 with TRBJ1-4; maybe TRBD1 (6 bases). CDR3 sequence reads: CASSLAPGHEKLFF. CDR3 coding DNA: TGTGCCAGCAGCTTAGCACCGGGACACGAAAAACTGTTTTTT.